These T cell receptor beta chains were read from a single sample in a study of blood T cell repertoires in COVID-19. Clones were read by immunoSEQ multiplex PCR, and TCRdb kept only the in-frame ones, dropping some. This table has roughly 150,000 clones, approximately 83% appearing once. The sequenced sample consisted of PBMCs or T cells enriched from blood (not recorded which). The origin of the receptors is a man between 65 and 85 years old who had been exposed to COVID-19. Both conserved end residues are part of each CDR3. The D gene is left open where the match is weak. Only some rows state a clone size, as once, few, many or a class for expanded clones.

V	D	J	size	CDR3	DNA
TRBV6-2/TRBV6-3	NA	TRBJ1-5	NA	CASSVGRAYQPQHF	TGTGCCAGCAGTGTGGGCAGGGCCTATCAGCCCCAGCATTTT
TRBV7-2	NA	TRBJ2-1	NA	CASTYGLVGYNEQFF	TGTGCCAGCACCTACGGACTGGTAGGGTACAATGAGCAGTTCTTC
TRBV6-5	TRBD1	TRBJ2-7	NA	CASSSGTGYEQYF	TGTGCCAGCAGTTCAGGGACAGGCTACGAGCAGTACTTC
TRBV2	NA	TRBJ1-6	NA	CASSPRRTARDSPLHF	TGTGCCAGCAGTCCGCGTCGGACAGCCCGCGATTCACCCCTCCACTTT
TRBV7-2	NA	TRBJ1-5	NA	CASSLDSGYQPQHF	TGTGCCAGCAGCTTAGATTCAGGGTATCAGCCCCAGCATTTT
TRBV27	TRBD1	TRBJ1-6	once	CASSLPRGNSPLHF	TGTGCCAGCAGTTTACCCAGGGGGAATTCACCCCTCCACTTT
TRBV15	TRBD2	TRBJ2-1	NA	CATSRERGAYNEQFF	TGTGCCACCAGCAGAGAGCGGGGGGCTTACAATGAGCAGTTCTTC
TRBV5-1	TRBD1	TRBJ1-3	NA	CASSLYYMDRSGGNTIYF	TGCGCCAGCAGCTTGTACTATATGGACAGGTCGGGTGGAAACACCATATATTTT
TRBV7-7	NA	TRBJ2-3	NA	CASSSTGGADTQYF	TGTGCCAGCAGTTCTACAGGGGGGGCAGATACGCAGTATTTT
TRBV12-2	NA	TRBJ2-2	NA	CASRFRLRTELFF	TGTGCAAGTCGCTTCAGGCTCCGAACGGAGCTGTTTTTT
TRBV11-2	NA	TRBJ1-6	once	CASSQGGGYSPLHF	TGTGCCAGCAGCCAGGGCGGGGGCTACTCACCCCTCCACTTT
TRBV21-1	NA	TRBJ2-7	NA	CASSKTPTGLSSYEQYF	TGTGCCAGCAGCAAGACGCCGACAGGCCTGAGCTCCTACGAGCAGTACTTC
TRBV9	NA	TRBJ1-2	NA	CASNQGGANYGYTF	TGTGCCAGCAATCAAGGGGGGGCTAACTATGGCTACACCTTC
TRBV12-3/TRBV12-4	NA	TRBJ1-3	NA	CASSRGGNTIYF	TGTGCCAGCAGCCGCGGAGGAAACACCATATATTTT
TRBV6-2/TRBV6-3	NA	TRBJ1-2	NA	CASSLGRVYGYTF	TGTGCCAGCAGTTTGGGCAGGGTTTATGGCTACACCTTC
TRBV19	TRBD1	TRBJ1-3	NA	CASSWQGAENTIYF	TGTGCCAGTAGTTGGCAGGGGGCTGAGAACACCATATATTTT
TRBV7-2	NA	TRBJ1-5	NA	CASSLDGGGQPQHF	TGTGCCAGCAGCTTAGACGGGGGTGGACAGCCCCAGCATTTT
TRBV7-3	NA	TRBJ2-2	NA	CASSLKQNTGELFF	TGTGCCAGCAGCTTAAAACAGAACACCGGGGAGCTGTTTTTT
TRBV4-3	TRBD2	TRBJ2-3	NA	CASSQVASGTLDTQYF	TGCGCCAGCAGCCAAGTAGCTAGCGGGACCCTAGATACGCAGTATTTT
TRBV18	NA	TRBJ1-6	NA	CASSPPGGQNSPLHF	TGTGCCAGCTCACCCCCCGGGGGGCAGAATTCACCCCTCCACTTT
TRBV7-2	TRBD1	TRBJ1-5	NA	CASSPGQGGNQPQHF	TGTGCCAGCAGCCCCGGACAGGGTGGCAATCAGCCCCAGCATTTT
TRBV6-5	NA	TRBJ1-1	NA	CASSPRTFTSTEAFF	TGTGCCAGCAGTCCGCGCACTTTCACGAGCACTGAAGCTTTCTTT
TRBV5-4	TRBD1	TRBJ1-6	NA	CASSWNDRGANSPLHF	TGTGCCAGCAGCTGGAACGACAGGGGGGCTAATTCACCCCTCCACTTT
TRBV5-1	NA	TRBJ2-7	few	CASSFGNGPYEQYF	TGCGCCAGCAGCTTCGGGAACGGCCCCTACGAGCAGTACTTC
TRBV9	NA	TRBJ2-1	NA	CASSVGAGSYNEQFF	TGTGCCAGCAGCGTAGGGGCAGGGTCCTACAATGAGCAGTTCTTC
TRBV5-4	NA	TRBJ1-2	NA	CASSRVTQNYGYTF	TGTGCCAGCAGCCGAGTGACACAAAACTATGGCTACACCTTC
TRBV5-4	TRBD2	TRBJ2-5	NA	CASSLRLAGVETQYF	TGTGCCAGCAGCTTGAGGCTAGCGGGAGTGGAGACCCAGTACTTC
TRBV11-2	TRBD1	TRBJ1-2	NA	CASSFGTGGVGYTF	TGTGCCAGCAGCTTCGGAACAGGGGGCGTGGGCTACACCTTC
TRBV9	TRBD1	TRBJ1-3	NA	CASSDSDRGSPSGNTIYF	TGTGCCAGCAGCGATTCGGACAGGGGATCCCCCTCTGGAAACACCATATATTTT
TRBV3-1/TRBV3-2	TRBD1	TRBJ2-5	NA	CASSPQGAETQYF	TGTGCCAGCAGCCCACAGGGGGCCGAGACCCAGTACTTC